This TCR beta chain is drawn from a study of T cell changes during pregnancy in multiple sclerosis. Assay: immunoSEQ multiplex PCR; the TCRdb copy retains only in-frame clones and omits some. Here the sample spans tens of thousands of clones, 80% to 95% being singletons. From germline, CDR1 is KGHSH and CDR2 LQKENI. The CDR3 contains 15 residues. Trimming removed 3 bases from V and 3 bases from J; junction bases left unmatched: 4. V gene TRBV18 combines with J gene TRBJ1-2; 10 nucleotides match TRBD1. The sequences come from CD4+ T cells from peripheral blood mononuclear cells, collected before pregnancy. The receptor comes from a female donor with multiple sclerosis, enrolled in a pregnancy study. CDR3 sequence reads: CASSPTTGGDYGYTF. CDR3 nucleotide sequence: TGTGCCAGCTCACCCACGACAGGGGGCGACTATGGCTACACCTTC.